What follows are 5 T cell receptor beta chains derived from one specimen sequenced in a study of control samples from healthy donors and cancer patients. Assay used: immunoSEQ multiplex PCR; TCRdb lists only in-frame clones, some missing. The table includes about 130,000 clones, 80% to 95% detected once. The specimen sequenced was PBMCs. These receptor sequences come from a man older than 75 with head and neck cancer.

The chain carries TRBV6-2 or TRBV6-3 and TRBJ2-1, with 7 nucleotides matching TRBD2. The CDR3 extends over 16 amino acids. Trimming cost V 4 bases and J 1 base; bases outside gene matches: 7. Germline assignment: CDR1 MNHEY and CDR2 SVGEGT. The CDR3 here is CASSSREAGSYNEQFF. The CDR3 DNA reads TGTGCCAGCAGTTCTCGGGAGGCGGGATCCTACAATGAGCAGTTCTTC.

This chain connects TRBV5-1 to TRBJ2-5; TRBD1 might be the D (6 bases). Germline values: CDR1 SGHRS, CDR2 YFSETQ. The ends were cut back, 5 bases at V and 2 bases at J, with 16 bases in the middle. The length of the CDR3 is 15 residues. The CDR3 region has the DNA TGCGCCAGCAGTCCGATACCGGGACAACAAGAGACCCAGTACTTC. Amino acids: CASSPIPGQQETQYF.

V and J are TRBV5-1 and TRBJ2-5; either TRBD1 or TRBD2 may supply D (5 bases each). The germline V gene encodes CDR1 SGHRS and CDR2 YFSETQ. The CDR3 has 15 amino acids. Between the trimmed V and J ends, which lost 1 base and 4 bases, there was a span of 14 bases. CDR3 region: CASSLRGVGLETQYF. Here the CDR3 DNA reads TGCGCCAGCAGCTTGAGAGGGGTGGGATTAGAGACCCAGTACTTC.

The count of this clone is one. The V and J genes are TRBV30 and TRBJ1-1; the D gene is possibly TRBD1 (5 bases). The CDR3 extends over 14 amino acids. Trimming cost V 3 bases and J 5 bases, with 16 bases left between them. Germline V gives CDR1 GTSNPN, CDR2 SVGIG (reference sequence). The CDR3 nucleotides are TGTGCCTGGAGCCCCATGGTAGGGGAGACTGAAGCTTTCTTT. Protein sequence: CAWSPMVGETEAFF.

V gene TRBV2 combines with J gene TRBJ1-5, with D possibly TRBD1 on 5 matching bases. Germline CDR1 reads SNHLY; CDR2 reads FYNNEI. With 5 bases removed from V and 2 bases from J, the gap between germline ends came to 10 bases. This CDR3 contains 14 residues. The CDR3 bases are TGTGCCAGCAGTTCGGTGACAGGCAATCAGCCCCAGCATTTT. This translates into CASSSVTGNQPQHF.